The 12 T cell receptor beta chains reported below all come from one sample, sequenced in a study of regulatory T cells in long-lasting Graves disease. Sample time point: newly diagnosed GD, antithyroid drugs for less than 3 months. Extracted PBMC RNA gave rise to the TCR library. Relying on iRepertoire HTBI primers and Arm-PCR of CDR3 regions, the team built TCR beta libraries. TCRdb reprocessed the multiplex PCR reads with MiXCR, giving one entry per CDR3 protein. The sample holds around 470,000 distinct CDR3 sequences, 14% seen once. The sample also formed part of further work on T cells in Graves' hyperthyroidism and ophthalmopathy.

This specimen was peripheral blood mononuclear cells (PBMCs), taken at new diagnosis, from a patient treated with antithyroid drugs. All receptors come from a woman in her forties or fifties with Graves disease.

This clonotype has ten or more counts. CDR3 amino acids: CSAPRGRAFF. The DNA for the CDR3 is TGCAGTGCTCCCCGCGGGCGGGCTTTCTTT. This chain links TRBV20-1 with TRBJ1-1, with D unresolved. The V gene's germline CDR1 is DFQATT and CDR2 SNEGSKA (reference sequence). V lost 5 bases and J 11 bases, leaving 12 bases between the germline ends. This CDR3 comprises 10 residues.

This clonotype appeared many times. The chain has TRBV3-1 and TRBJ2-7, with D unclear. Deletions cut 2 bases from V and 1 base from J, with 9 bases between. Germline CDR1 is LGHDT and CDR2 is YNNKEL (reference sequence). CDR3 size: 14 residues. The DNA of the CDR3 is TGTGCCAGCAGCCAAAGTCTCGTATCCTACGAGCAGTACTTC. The encoded protein is CASSQSLVSYEQYF.

This clonotype was counted many times. The chain links TRBV7-9 to TRBJ2-5, with 8 positions matching TRBD1. The CDR3 contains 15 residues. V lost 1 base, J lost 5 bases, and 6 bases stayed unmatched. Germline V gene data show CDR1 as SEHNR and CDR2 as FQNEAQ (reference sequence). The CDR3 DNA reads as TGTGCCAGCAGCTTAGTGGCAGGGGGCGCGGAGACCCAGTACTTC. Amino acids: CASSLVAGGAETQYF.

CDR3 coding DNA: TGCGCCAGCAGCCTGGTCTCGTTTTTGAGTCCGAGCCAGTACTTC. This codes for CASSLVSFLSPSQYF. This chain links TRBV5-1 with TRBJ2-7; unclear D gene. Looked up from germline, CDR1 is SGHRS and CDR2 is YFSETQ. The CDR3 runs to 15 residues. V dropped 4 bases and J dropped 10 bases, with 24 bases sitting between them.

This clonotype showed up many times. The V gene is TRBV6-1, the J gene TRBJ2-1; 7 positions agree with TRBD2. From germline, CDR1 is MNHNS and CDR2 SASEGT. With 10 bases clipped from V and 0 bases from J, the junction kept 33 bases outside the gene matches. The CDR3 totals 23 residues. The CDR3 sequence is CATQPRVGTEPGIASGSYNEQFF. The CDR3 nucleotides read TGTGCCACCCAACCCCGAGTAGGCACAGAACCCGGGATTGCTAGCGGCTCCTACAATGAGCAGTTCTTC.

This clonotype was recorded many times. This chain uses TRBV24-1 with TRBJ2-3, with TRBD1 matching over 8 bases. The CDR3 contains 14 residues. The trim removed 3 bases at V and 6 bases at J, leaving 4 bases unmatched. The germline CDR1 and CDR2 sequences are KGHDR and SFDVKD. The CDR3 DNA reads as TGTGCCACCAGTGATACGACAGGGGACGATACGCAGTATTTT. This sequence encodes CATSDTTGDDTQYF.

This clonotype was observed many times. The V gene is TRBV5-1, the J gene TRBJ2-7; 9 positions match TRBD1. The CDR3 has 15 amino acids. The germline V gene encodes CDR1 SGHRS and CDR2 YFSETQ. The J segment lost 6 bases and the V segment lost 0 bases, leaving 7 bases of the junction unmatched. The CDR3 is CASSLDGTGIVEQYF. The CDR3 coding sequence is TGCGCCAGCAGCTTGGACGGGACAGGGATTGTCGAGCAGTACTTC. The full variable domain, in which reference TRBV5-1 and TRBJ2-7 provide the parts outside the CDR3, is KAGVTQTPRYLIKTRGQQVTLSCSPISGHRSVSWYQQTPGQGLQFLFEYFSETQRNKGNFPGRFSGRQFSNSRSEMNVSTLELGDSALYLCASSLDGTGIVEQYFGPGTRLTVT.

This clonotype was recorded many times. CDR3 sequence: CAISIAGDSSNEQFF. CDR3 bases: TGTGCCATCAGTATAGCGGGAGATTCCTCGAATGAGCAGTTCTTC. This chain joins TRBV10-3 and TRBJ2-1, with 9 bases identical to TRBD2. Per the germline V gene, CDR1 is ENHRY and CDR2 is SYGVKD. The trim removed 5 bases at V and 7 bases at J, leaving 9 bases unmatched. The CDR3 contains 15 residues.

This clonotype was seen repeatedly, ten times or more. The chain links TRBV7-2 to TRBJ1-1; no clear D gene. CDR1 and CDR2 from the germline V gene are SGHTA and FQGNSA. CDR3 length: 15 amino acids. V lost 1 base and J 4 bases, leaving 13 bases between the germline ends. CDR3: CASSLGAVSGTEAFF. The DNA for the CDR3 is TGTGCCAGCAGCTTAGGGGCGGTCTCGGGCACTGAAGCTTTCTTT.

This clonotype has only a few counts. The rearrangement uses TRBV30 and TRBJ2-1, with TRBD2 matching 8 bases. The V and J ends lost 0 bases and 3 bases, in that order; junction bases with no gene match: 4. The V gene's germline CDR1 is GTSNPN and CDR2 SVGIG (reference sequence). The CDR3 consists of 15 residues. The CDR3 loop reads CAWSVTSGGYNEQFF. CDR3 in DNA: TGTGCCTGGAGTGTAACCAGCGGGGGCTACAATGAGCAGTTCTTC.

The table lists this clonotype with many counts. The chain couples TRBV20-1 to TRBJ2-5; TRBD2 aligns across 8 bases. The germline V gene encodes CDR1 DFQATT and CDR2 SNEGSKA (reference sequence). V lost 3 bases, J lost 2 bases, and 5 bases stayed unmatched. This CDR3 region has 14 residues. The CDR3 DNA reads as TGCAGTGCTAGGGATACTAGCGGACAAGAGACCCAGTACTTC. This encodes CSARDTSGQETQYF.

In this sample, this clonotype turned up many times. CDR3 DNA: TGTGCCAGCAGCGCGCAAGGGACTAGCGGGAGTCAAGAGACCCAGTACTTC. It specifies CASSAQGTSGSQETQYF. The V and J genes are TRBV7-8 and TRBJ2-5, with 14 bases identical to TRBD2. This CDR3 has 17 amino acids. Per germline, CDR1 SGHVS and CDR2 FQNEAQ. V was clipped by 5 bases and J by 2 bases; unmatched bases: 7.